The 14 T cell receptor beta chains below come from one sample, sequenced in a study of CD8+CD57+ T cells in acquired aplastic anemia. Previously, flow cytometry had revealed CD8+CD57+ cell expansion in the patients chosen for sequencing. Genomic DNA provided the template from which TCR beta VDJ and CDR3 profiles were obtained. TCRdb used MiXCR to reprocess the reads, holding one entry per CDR3 protein. The sample shows under 250,000 distinct CDR3 sequences, more than 40% of them seen only once. The sequenced sample was sorted CD4+, CD8+, or CD8+CD57+ T cells (not recorded which) from PBMCs. The receptors come from a human donor with aplastic anemia.

The V call is TRBV10-2, the J call TRBJ2-7; TRBD1 might be the D (7 bases). CDR1 and CDR2 (germline): WSHSY, SAAADI. The CDR3 totals 17 residues. Between the trimmed V and J ends, which lost 8 bases and 6 bases, there was a span of 29 bases. The CDR3 DNA reads as TGCGCCAGCGAAGAAACTAGCAGAACAGGGGACCCCGGCGAGCAGTACTTC. This gives the protein CASEETSRTGDPGEQYF.

This rearrangement joins TRBV2 to TRBJ2-7; D unclear. The V gene lost 6 bases and the J gene lost 1 base, with 4 bases spanning the gap. Germline CDR1 and CDR2: SNHLY and FYNNEI. This CDR3 comprises 11 residues. CDR3 nucleotides: TGTGCCAGCAGAGCTTCCTACGAGCAGTACTTC. Encoded protein: CASRASYEQYF.

This clonotype was picked up one time. The chain is built from TRBV19 and TRBJ2-2; 10 nucleotides agree with TRBD1. Germline assignment: CDR1 LNHDA and CDR2 SQIVND (reference sequence). This CDR3 has 15 residues. Trimming took 5 bases from V and 7 from J; bases not matched to a gene: 7. CDR3 coding DNA: TGTGCCAGTAGTGATAGGACAGGGGGTAACGGGGAGCTGTTTTTT. Encoded protein: CASSDRTGGNGELFF.

J is TRBJ2-3 and V is TRBV7-6; 7 nucleotides agree with TRBD2. CDR3 size: 18 residues. Per the germline V gene, CDR1 is SGHVS and CDR2 is FNYEAQ. V was pared by 1 base and J by 2 bases, with 12 bases of the junction left unmatched. CDR3 nucleotide sequence: TGTGCCAGCAGCTTAGAGGTACGGGCTAGCGGTATCACAGATACGCAGTATTTT. Translated: CASSLEVRASGITDTQYF.

This clonotype came up many times. The chain links TRBV5-1 to TRBJ2-5; the match to TRBD1 covers 7 bases. CDR3 size: 15 residues. After removal of 4 bases from V and 1 base from J, the junction contained 7 bases not matched to a gene. CDR1 is SGHRS, CDR2 YFSETQ, per germline. For the CDR3, the DNA is TGCGCCAGCAGCGTTGGACAGGCCATCCAAGAGACCCAGTACTTC. Translation: CASSVGQAIQETQYF.

Regarding this clonotype: Possible read error: a much larger clone is one base away. This chain links TRBV6-5 with TRBJ2-7; D unclear. V was shortened by 4 bases and J by 7 bases, with 14 bases between the two germline ends. CDR3 length: 13 residues. Per the germline V gene, CDR1 is MNHEY and CDR2 is SVGAGI. CDR3 DNA sequence: TGTGCCAGCAGTTTGTCGGGTCCAAATGAGCAGTACTTC. This encodes CASSLSGPNEQYF.

The rearrangement links TRBV12-3 or TRBV12-4 to TRBJ1-2, with D unclear. This CDR3 contains 14 residues. V lost 2 bases, J lost 10 bases, and 17 bases lay in between. CDR3 amino acids: CASSLRTELWDYTF. The CDR3 bases are TGTGCCAGCAGTTTAAGGACGGAACTATGGGACTACACCTTC.

V is TRBV30 and J is TRBJ2-1; 9 nucleotides align to TRBD1. J lost 7 bases, V lost 5 bases, and 9 bases had no gene match. Germline CDR1 reads GTSNPN; CDR2 reads SVGIG (reference sequence). The CDR3 sequence is 14 residues long. The CDR3 DNA reads TGTGCCTGGTGTCCGGGACAGGGCTGGAATGAGCAGTTCTTC. Amino acid sequence: CAWCPGQGWNEQFF.

This clonotype showed up many times. The V call is TRBV5-6, the J call TRBJ2-2, with D unclear. The CDR3 covers 13 residues. The V end was cut by 1 base, the J end by 4 bases, with 5 bases between. Germline CDR1 SGHDT, CDR2 YYEEEE. CDR3 DNA sequence: TGTGCCAGCAGCTTGTGGTTCACCGGGGAGCTGTTTTTT. Its protein product is CASSLWFTGELFF.

J is TRBJ1-1 and V is TRBV19; TRBD1 might be the D (5 bases). The CDR3 has 15 residues. V lost 4 bases to trimming and J lost 9 bases, with 21 bases between them. The germline V gene has CDR1 LNHDA and CDR2 SQIVND (reference sequence). CDR3 loop: CASSTGYITTAQAFF. CDR3 sequence (DNA): TGTGCCAGTAGTACAGGGTATATCACGACGGCCCAAGCTTTCTTT.

V is TRBV2 and J is TRBJ2-5; TRBD1 matches 8 bases. The CDR3 is 15 residues long. V was pared by 4 bases and J by 5 bases, with 9 bases of the junction left unmatched. Germline V gives CDR1 SNHLY, CDR2 FYNNEI. As DNA, the CDR3 is TGTGCCAGCAGTGCAGGCAGGGGGCGCGGGGAGACCCAGTACTTC. This encodes CASSAGRGRGETQYF.

The sample holds many counts of this clonotype. DNA of the CDR3: TGTGCCAGCAGTCGCGTACCGGGACGGCACACCTACGAGCAGTACTTC. Protein sequence: CASSRVPGRHTYEQYF. The chain is built from TRBV6-5 and TRBJ2-7; D may match TRBD1 or TRBD2 (5 bases each). CDR1 is MNHEY and CDR2 is SVGAGI in the germline V gene. Trimming removed 5 bases from V and 2 bases from J, with 19 bases in between. There are 16 residues in the CDR3.

This clonotype showed up many times. The CDR3 DNA follows: TGCAGCGTTGAAACGGGACAGGGGCACACCGGGGAGCTGTTTTTT. This codes for CSVETGQGHTGELFF. The V and J genes are TRBV29-1 and TRBJ2-2, with TRBD1 matching 10 bases. Germline-derived CDR1 and CDR2 are SQVTM and ANQGSEA. V trimming: 2 bases; J trimming: 3 bases; junction bases outside the gene matches: 3. The CDR3 runs to 15 residues.

This clonotype has a count of ten or more. The CDR3 region is CASSQERESYYEQYF. CDR3 coding DNA: TGTGCCAGCAGCCAAGAGCGGGAGTCGTATTACGAGCAGTACTTC. J is TRBJ2-7 and V is TRBV4-2, with 7 positions matching TRBD2. Germline V gives CDR1 LGHNA, CDR2 YNFKEQ. V shed 0 bases and J 4 bases; nucleotides not matched to a gene: 6. The CDR3 totals 15 residues.